These 29 T cell receptor beta chains share one sample of origin, sequenced in a study of T cells expressing NK-cell markers. TCRdb derives one entry per CDR3 protein from the 5' RACE reads, leaving out DNA. This repertoire includes about 32,000 distinct CDR3 sequences. Sequenced material: blood T cells: a sorted CD56 or NKG2C T cell subset, CD4+ or CD8+ T cells, or bulk PBMC T cells (not recorded which). Receptors originate from a woman aged 18 to 75 in good health.

The chain joins TRBV28 to TRBJ1-1; without DNA, the TCRdb call of TRBD1 cannot be checked. The germline V gene encodes CDR1 MDHEN and CDR2 SYDVKM. The CDR3 runs to 14 residues. The CDR3 reads CASSVTGTGTEAFF.

V and J are TRBV7-9 and TRBJ1-2. CDR1 and CDR2 (germline): SEHNR, FQNEAQ (reference sequence). This CDR3 has 14 amino acids. This CDR3 reads CASSLALGRYGYTF.

The chain has TRBV20-1 and TRBJ1-1. The germline V gene encodes CDR1 DFQATT and CDR2 SNEGSKA (reference sequence). The CDR3 covers 14 residues. CDR3 residues: CSARATPMSTEAFF.

This chain joins TRBV29-1 and TRBJ2-3; lacking DNA, the TRBD2 call made by TCRdb goes unchecked. CDR1 is SQVTM, CDR2 ANQGSEA, per germline. The CDR3 covers 13 residues. CDR3 region: CSVVLESTDTQYF.

This chain connects TRBV20-1 to TRBJ2-7. In germline, CDR1 is DFQATT, CDR2 SNEGSKA (reference sequence). There are 14 residues in the CDR3. CDR3 amino acids: CRPQAIADSYEQYF.

This chain uses TRBV20-1 with TRBJ2-7. Germline loops: CDR1 DFQATT, CDR2 SNEGSKA (reference sequence). This CDR3 spans 15 amino acids. Here the CDR3 reads CSARELAGDSYEQYF.

J is TRBJ2-2 and V is TRBV5-1; TCRdb's assignment of TRBD1 cannot be checked, as there is no DNA. This CDR3 is built from 15 residues. The germline V gene has CDR1 SGHRS and CDR2 YFSETQ. This CDR3 reads CASSSDRGPTGELFF.

This rearrangement joins TRBV24-1 to TRBJ2-5; checking the TCRdb D call of TRBD1 is not possible without DNA. The germline V gene encodes CDR1 KGHDR and CDR2 SFDVKD. This CDR3 is built from 15 residues. CDR3 region: CATSDWTGIQETQYF.

This sequence joins TRBV5-4 and TRBJ1-6; TCRdb calls TRBD1, which cannot be checked without DNA. Per the germline V gene, CDR1 is SGHNT and CDR2 is YYREEE (reference sequence). The CDR3 spans 15 residues. This chain's CDR3 is CASSAGQVDNSPLHF.

This chain joins TRBV6-2 or TRBV6-3 and TRBJ2-1. Germline CDR1 reads MNHEY; CDR2 reads SVGEGT. The CDR3 contains 16 residues. This chain's CDR3 is CASSPIQGTSYNEQFF.

This sequence joins TRBV27 and TRBJ2-3; the D call from TCRdb, TRBD1, cannot be confirmed without DNA. Germline V gene sequence: CDR1 MNHEY, CDR2 SMNVEV (reference sequence). This CDR3 contains 13 residues. The chain's CDR3 is CASSTRTGDTQYF.

The chain uses TRBV4-1 and TRBJ2-7. The CDR3 is 15 amino acids. Per the germline V gene, CDR1 is MGHRA and CDR2 is YSYEKL. The CDR3 region is CASSQAYNGAYEQYF.

The chain combines TRBV19 with TRBJ2-1; the TCRdb D gene call, TRBD1, has no DNA to confirm it. CDR3 length: 14 residues. Germline V lookup: CDR1 LNHDA, CDR2 SQIVND (reference sequence). CDR3 protein: CASTIGYRVNEQFF.

The genes are TRBV3-1 and TRBJ2-7. Germline CDR1 LGHDT, CDR2 YNNKEL (reference sequence). The CDR3 covers 13 residues. CDR3 protein: CASSQEVSYEQYF.

The chain is built from TRBV7-9 and TRBJ1-5. Germline V gene sequence: CDR1 SEHNR, CDR2 FQNEAQ (reference sequence). The CDR3 has 16 amino acids. This chain's CDR3 is CASSLGGTSSNQPQHF.

The chain has TRBV27 and TRBJ2-5. This CDR3 contains 14 residues. The germline V gene encodes CDR1 MNHEY and CDR2 SMNVEV (reference sequence). CDR3 sequence reads: CASRVSRYQETQYF.

The CDR3 loop is CASSYALFAPYTTSGANVLTF. This rearrangement joins TRBV11-1 to TRBJ2-6; without DNA, the TCRdb call of TRBD1 cannot be checked. Germline V gene lookup returns CDR1 SGHAT and CDR2 FQDESV (reference sequence). The CDR3 has 21 amino acids.

The CDR3: CASSISPIAEQYF. This chain uses TRBV19 with TRBJ2-7; TCRdb selects TRBD1, and the lack of DNA leaves this call unchecked. Looked up from germline, CDR1 is LNHDA and CDR2 is SQIVND (reference sequence). CDR3 length equals 13 residues.

CDR3 loop: CSASQANTGELFF. This chain links TRBV20-1 with TRBJ2-2. The CDR3 covers 13 residues. Germline V lookup: CDR1 DFQATT, CDR2 SNEGSKA (reference sequence).

V and J are TRBV12-3 or TRBV12-4 and TRBJ2-1; no DNA is available, so the TRBD2 call from TCRdb remains unchecked. The CDR3 is 13 amino acids. CDR3 in amino acids: CASNSHRGGEQFF.

The genes are TRBV9 and TRBJ2-3. Per the germline V gene, CDR1 is SGDLS and CDR2 is YYNGEE. CDR3 length: 12 residues. CDR3 amino acids: CASSVNSDTQYF.

The chain has TRBV5-1 and TRBJ2-7; TCRdb lists TRBD1, though no DNA is available to test this call. This CDR3 is 15 amino acids long. The germline CDR1 and CDR2 sequences are SGHRS and YFSETQ. The CDR3 sequence: CASSTGTGSDHEQYF.

The chain employs TRBV21-1 and TRBJ2-1; TCRdb proposes TRBD1, but this gene call is untestable without DNA. TRBV21-1 is a listed pseudogene. The CDR3 covers 15 residues. The CDR3 loop reads CASTVFRETYNEQFF.

This chain uses TRBV5-1 with TRBJ2-1; absent DNA, TCRdb's TRBD1 call cannot be checked. The CDR3 runs 13 residues. CDR1 and CDR2 from the germline V gene are SGHRS and YFSETQ. The CDR3 sequence is CATAGQEDNEQFF.

The chain couples TRBV13 to TRBJ2-7; TCRdb lists TRBD2, though no DNA is available to test this call. The V gene's germline CDR1 is PRHDT and CDR2 FYEKMQ (reference sequence). This CDR3 has 13 amino acids. The CDR3 region is CASSSGLQYEQYF.

The chain carries TRBV9 and TRBJ1-1. The germline V gene has CDR1 SGDLS and CDR2 YYNGEE. The CDR3 runs to 15 residues. The CDR3 region is CASSVAVGRNTEAFF.

The V call is TRBV14, the J call TRBJ1-1; the TCRdb D gene call, TRBD1, has no DNA to confirm it. CDR3 length: 15 residues. From germline, CDR1 is SGHDN and CDR2 FVKESK. The CDR3 sequence: CASSQVQVRGTEAFF.

The CDR3: CASSLTSAYNEQFF. The rearrangement links TRBV28 to TRBJ2-1. The CDR3 contains 14 residues. CDR1 MDHEN and CDR2 SYDVKM come from the germline V gene. Full variable domain (remainder filled in from reference TRBV28 and TRBJ2-1): DVKVTQSSRYLVKRTGEKVFLECVQDMDHENMFWYRQDPGLGLRLIYFSYDVKMKEKGDIPEGYSVSREKKERFSLILESASTNQTSMYLCASSLTSAYNEQFFGPGTRLTVL.

The chain is built from TRBV4-1 and TRBJ1-2. This CDR3 comprises 16 residues. Germline CDR1 MGHRA, CDR2 YSYEKL. The CDR3 reads CASSQEGGLAGYGYTF.